The clone carrying this TCR beta chain was detected once. The data stem from a study of blood T cell repertoires in COVID-19. Study-level information: Sources were T cells, B-cell-depleted T cells, or PBMCs; the material itself was cDNA or gDNA.

In the original workflow: Nucleated cell counts were estimated from reference gene primer amplification. Measured with immunoSEQ multiplex PCR; TCRdb has only the in-frame clones, and not every one. V, J and clone size are those of that table, while D and trimming were read from the DNA. This sample has 250,000 to 350,000 clones; over 75% occur once, and the top ten carry 9.5% to 15%. The TCR comes from an older woman with acute or convalescent COVID-19. Sequenced input: peripheral blood.

CDR3 amino acids: CASSDQTLRGEQYF. The CDR3 DNA follows: TGTGCCAGCAGTGATCAGACACTTCGTGGAGAGCAGTACTTC. This chain links TRBV2 with TRBJ2-7; no clear D gene. CDR3 length: 14 residues. V shed 3 bases and J shed 7 bases, with 16 bases lying between them. Per germline, CDR1 SNHLY and CDR2 FYNNEI.